This passage covers 16 T cell receptor beta chains from one sample sequenced in a study of blood T cell repertoires in COVID-19. Here immunoSEQ multiplex PCR was the method, and the copy in TCRdb shows in-frame clones only, minus some. In the table there are under 150,000 clones, less than 90% of which are singletons. The source material was peripheral blood. The receptor set was obtained from a man aged 25-45 years with acute or convalescent COVID-19.

This sequence joins TRBV4-1 and TRBJ2-3; D is uncertain. Trimming took off 1 base at V and 5 bases at J, with 13 bases between the two ends. The CDR3 is 15 residues long. Germline values: CDR1 MGHRA, CDR2 YSYEKL. The CDR3 sequence: CASSQVSSLQDTQYF. The DNA for the CDR3 is TGCGCCAGCAGCCAAGTCTCCAGTCTCCAAGATACGCAGTATTTT.

The rearrangement uses TRBV6-4 and TRBJ1-2, with 7 bases that match TRBD1. V dropped 4 bases and J dropped 4; count of bases not matched to a gene: 6. The germline V gene has CDR1 MRHNA and CDR2 SNTAGT. The CDR3 is 14 residues long. The CDR3 here is CASSASRTGYGYTF. DNA for the CDR3: TGTGCCAGCAGTGCGTCCCGGACAGGCTATGGCTACACCTTC.

The V gene is TRBV6-4, the J gene TRBJ2-1; 8 bases are a match to TRBD2. The CDR3 sequence is 17 residues long. Germline lookup yields CDR1 MRHNA and CDR2 SNTAGT. V lost 0 bases, J lost 5 bases, and 9 bases stayed unmatched. The chain's CDR3 is CASSDSRKRETDNEQFF. Written as DNA, the CDR3 is TGTGCCAGCAGTGACTCGAGAAAGCGGGAGACCGACAATGAGCAGTTCTTC.

The chain employs TRBV19 and TRBJ1-4, with 8 bases matching TRBD1. After removal of 5 bases from V and 8 bases from J, the junction contained 7 bases not matched to a gene. The CDR3 covers 14 residues. The germline gives CDR1 LNHDA, CDR2 SQIVND (reference sequence). The CDR3 reads CASSQGQVQEKLFF. The CDR3 DNA follows: TGTGCCAGTAGTCAGGGACAGGTACAAGAAAAACTGTTTTTT.

This clone was seen only once. The gene calls are TRBV6-4 and TRBJ2-1; TRBD2 matches 16 bases. Germline values: CDR1 MRHNA, CDR2 SNTAGT. J lost 2 bases, V lost 3 bases, and 4 bases had no gene match. The CDR3 is made up of 18 amino acids. CDR3 protein: CASSEGLAGGLPYNEQFF. The CDR3 coding sequence is TGTGCCAGCAGTGAGGGACTAGCGGGGGGGCTCCCCTACAATGAGCAGTTCTTC.

This clone was counted a few times. The V call is TRBV20-1, the J call TRBJ2-5; 9 positions match TRBD2. Germline assignment: CDR1 DFQATT and CDR2 SNEGSKA (reference sequence). This CDR3 is 16 amino acids long. V lost 3 bases to trimming and J lost 3 bases; unmatched junction nucleotides: 11. CDR3: CSASDPRAGGEETQYF. The CDR3 region has the DNA TGCAGTGCTAGTGACCCTCGAGCGGGAGGAGAAGAGACCCAGTACTTC.

This chain connects TRBV9 to TRBJ1-1; maybe TRBD1 (5 bases). CDR1 SGDLS and CDR2 YYNGEE come from the germline V gene. CDR3 length: 15 amino acids. V dropped 0 bases and J dropped 1 base, with 10 bases sitting between them. The CDR3 region is CASSVDQGTNTEAFF. Written as DNA, the CDR3 is TGTGCCAGCAGCGTAGATCAGGGAACGAACACTGAAGCTTTCTTT.

This clone ranks as medium-sized. The chain recombines TRBV20-1 with TRBJ1-1; D is uncertain. The CDR3 has 12 residues. Trimming cost V 3 bases and J 3 bases, with 8 bases left between them. Per the germline V gene, CDR1 is DFQATT and CDR2 is SNEGSKA (reference sequence). CDR3 in amino acids: CSASQRDTEAFF. DNA of the CDR3: TGCAGTGCTAGTCAGAGGGACACTGAAGCTTTCTTT.

The J gene is TRBJ1-2, the V gene TRBV10-3; the match to TRBD1 covers 10 bases. V was pared by 3 bases and J by 6 bases, with 4 bases of the junction left unmatched. Germline V gene lookup returns CDR1 ENHRY and CDR2 SYGVKD. This CDR3 spans 14 amino acids. The CDR3 DNA follows: TGTGCCATCAGTGACGGACAGGGGGTGCATGGCTACACCTTC. Translating it yields CAISDGQGVHGYTF.

The rearrangement uses TRBV6-5 and TRBJ2-7, with 7 bases that match TRBD1. The V gene's germline CDR1 is MNHEY and CDR2 SVGAGI. This CDR3 contains 14 residues. With 6 bases clipped from V and 0 bases from J, the junction kept 5 bases outside the gene matches. The CDR3 loop is CASSLTGSSYEQYF. For the CDR3, the DNA is TGTGCCAGCAGCTTGACAGGGAGCTCCTACGAGCAGTACTTC.

The chain carries TRBV6-6 and TRBJ1-2, with D uncertain. The CDR3 covers 14 residues. V was cut by 5 bases and J by 4 bases, with 14 bases left in between. Germline V gives CDR1 MNHNY, CDR2 SVGAGI (reference sequence). The CDR3 DNA reads as TGTGCCAGCAGTCAGAGTCAAGTCCTCTATGGCTACACCTTC. Amino acid sequence: CASSQSQVLYGYTF.

This chain links TRBV6-2 or TRBV6-3 with TRBJ1-1; D unclear. CDR3 length: 13 amino acids. Germline CDR1 MNHEY, CDR2 SVGEGT. V gave up 4 bases and J gave up 4 bases, with 10 bases separating them. Here the CDR3 DNA reads TGTGCCAGCAGTTGGAGGGTAGTCACTGAAGCTTTCTTT. It encodes CASSWRVVTEAFF.

The chain is built from TRBV7-6 and TRBJ2-7, with TRBD1 as a possible D gene (6 bases). V was cut by 5 bases and J by 7 bases, with 12 bases left in between. Looked up from germline, CDR1 is SGHVS and CDR2 is FNYEAQ. The CDR3 length is 12 residues. The CDR3 DNA follows: TGTGCCAGCAGCGGGGACATGGGGGAGCAGTACTTC. Translated: CASSGDMGEQYF.

This chain uses TRBV30 with TRBJ1-2; the D gene is possibly TRBD1 (6 bases). The CDR3 is made up of 13 amino acids. Trimming cost V 4 bases and J 3 bases, with 12 bases left between them. CDR1 GTSNPN and CDR2 SVGIG come from the germline V gene (reference sequence). The CDR3 DNA is TGTGCCTGGATGGGGGGGCGAGACTATGGCTACACCTTC. This codes for CAWMGGRDYGYTF.

The chain uses TRBV6-5 and TRBJ1-2, with D possibly TRBD1 on 5 matching bases. CDR1 is MNHEY, CDR2 SVGAGI, per germline. With 10 bases removed from V and 6 bases from J, the gap between germline ends came to 21 bases. CDR3 size: 14 residues. The CDR3 region has the DNA TGTGCCACCAAGCCATCTAACAGGCGTGATGGCTACACCTTC. Residues: CATKPSNRRDGYTF.

This clone was seen a few times. V gene TRBV27 combines with J gene TRBJ1-1, with 7 positions matching TRBD1. The CDR3 runs 16 residues. The ends lost 4 bases at V and 2 bases at J; junction bases unmatched: 10. Germline assignment: CDR1 MNHEY and CDR2 SMNVEV (reference sequence). CDR3: CASSSFRNRGNTEAFF. The CDR3, as DNA: TGTGCCAGCAGTTCCTTTAGAAACAGGGGAAACACTGAAGCTTTCTTT.